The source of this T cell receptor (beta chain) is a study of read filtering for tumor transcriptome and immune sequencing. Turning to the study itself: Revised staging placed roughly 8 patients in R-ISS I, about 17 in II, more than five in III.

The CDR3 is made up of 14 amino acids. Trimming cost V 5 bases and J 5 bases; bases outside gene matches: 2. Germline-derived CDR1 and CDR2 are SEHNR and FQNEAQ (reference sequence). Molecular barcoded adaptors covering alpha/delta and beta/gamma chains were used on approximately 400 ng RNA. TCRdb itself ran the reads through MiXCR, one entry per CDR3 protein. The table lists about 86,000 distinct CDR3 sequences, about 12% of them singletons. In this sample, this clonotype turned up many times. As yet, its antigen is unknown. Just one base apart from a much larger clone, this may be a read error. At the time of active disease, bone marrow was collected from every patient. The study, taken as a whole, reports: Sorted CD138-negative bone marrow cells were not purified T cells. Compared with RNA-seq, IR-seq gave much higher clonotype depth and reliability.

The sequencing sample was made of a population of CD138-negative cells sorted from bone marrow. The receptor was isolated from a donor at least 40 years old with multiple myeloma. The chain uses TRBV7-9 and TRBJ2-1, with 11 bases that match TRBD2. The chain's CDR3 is CASSAGLADNEQFF. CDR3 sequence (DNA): TGTGCCAGCAGCGCGGGACTAGCGGACAATGAGCAGTTCTTC.